These 9 T cell receptor beta chains were sequenced from one sample in a study of human T cells and chemical hapten exposure. Time point of the sample: pre-sensitization, week 0. This sample's treatment: therapeutic diphenylcyclopropenone sensitization with weekly scalp DPC. From the RACE reads, TCRdb called clonotypes with MiXCR, one entry per CDR3 protein. The sample consists of approximately 260,000 distinct CDR3 sequences, 7.5% to 9% of them appearing once. The sequenced sample was whole blood, obtained in connection with sensitization to the hapten diphenylcyclopropenone (DPC). These receptor sequences come from a woman aged 40 to 49 with alopecia areata. Some clones in this sample may be carry-over from other donors' samples.

This clonotype was seen many times. This chain joins TRBV9 and TRBJ2-1, with D perhaps assigned TRBD1 or TRBD2 (6 bases each). This CDR3 is 15 amino acids long. The V gene's germline CDR1 is SGDLS and CDR2 YYNGEE. V lost 0 bases and J lost 4, with 11 bases in between. DNA of the CDR3: TGTGCCAGCAGCGTAGGGCGCGGGACATACAATGAGCAGTTCTTC. This encodes CASSVGRGTYNEQFF.

Of note for this clonotype: No conserved phenylalanine or tryptophan ends this CDR3, so it is likely a read error. The chain employs TRBV10-3 and TRBJ2-3, with TRBD2 identical over 10 bases. Trimming cost V 6 bases and J 4 bases; bases outside gene matches: 4. Germline V gene lookup returns CDR1 ENHRY and CDR2 SYGVKD. The CDR3 is made up of 14 amino acids. CDR3 coding DNA: TGTGCCATCAGGTCAACTAGCGGGGCAGATACGCAGTATATT. This gives the protein CAIRSTSGADTQYI.

This clonotype has just a few counts. The rearrangement uses TRBV12-3 or TRBV12-4 and TRBJ2-7, with 8 bases identical to TRBD1. The CDR3 length is 13 residues. V shed 8 bases, J shed 3 bases, and the junction held 6 bases outside the gene matches. This chain's CDR3 is CASRTGGNYEQYF. CDR3 in DNA: TGTGCCAGCCGTACAGGGGGAAACTACGAGCAGTACTTC.

This clonotype has ten or more counts. CDR3 sequence reads: CASSEEAGTGGYEQYF. The CDR3 DNA reads as TGTGCCAGCAGTGAAGAAGCCGGGACAGGGGGCTACGAGCAGTACTTC. This rearrangement joins TRBV6-1 to TRBJ2-7; 11 bases map to TRBD1. Looked up from germline, CDR1 is MNHNS and CDR2 is SASEGT. The V and J ends lost 1 base and 3 bases, in that order; junction bases with no gene match: 5. The CDR3 contains 16 residues.

This clonotype occurred a few times. The V gene is TRBV20-1, the J gene TRBJ1-1; D perhaps matches TRBD1 (5 bases). From germline, CDR1 is DFQATT and CDR2 SNEGSKA (reference sequence). Trimming removed 5 bases from V and 5 bases from J, with 18 bases in between. This CDR3 region has 14 residues. CDR3 nucleotides: TGCAGTGCTCCCCACGGGGGTCCAGGGACTGAAGCTTTCTTT. This sequence encodes CSAPHGGPGTEAFF.

In this sample, this clonotype turned up a few times. The CDR3 loop is CASSRGTATYEQYF. The CDR3 bases are TGTGCCAGCAGCCGGGGGACAGCTACCTACGAGCAGTACTTC. The J gene is TRBJ2-7, the V gene TRBV7-2; D might be TRBD1 (7 bases). The V gene lost 5 bases and the J gene lost 2 bases, with 13 bases spanning the gap. Germline CDR1 is SGHTA and CDR2 is FQGNSA. The CDR3 extends over 14 amino acids.

The chain employs TRBV7-8 and TRBJ2-1; 7 positions match TRBD2. This CDR3 is 16 amino acids long. Germline lookup yields CDR1 SGHVS and CDR2 FQNEAQ. Trimming cost V 4 bases and J 7 bases; bases outside gene matches: 13. The CDR3: CASSSQGGGSMNEQFF. The DNA for the CDR3 is TGTGCCAGCAGCTCCCAGGGCGGCGGGAGTATGAATGAGCAGTTCTTC.

The CDR3 DNA follows: TGTGCCATCAGTGGGGCAGTTAATCAGCCCCAGCATTTT. It encodes CAISGAVNQPQHF. The chain couples TRBV10-3 to TRBJ1-5; D unresolved. CDR1 is ENHRY and CDR2 is SYGVKD in the germline V gene. Trimming took off 4 bases at V and 4 bases at J, with 8 bases between the two ends. The CDR3 is made up of 13 amino acids.

The sample holds a few counts of this clonotype. The chain uses TRBV6-6 and TRBJ2-7; the D gene is possibly TRBD1 (5 bases). CDR1 and CDR2 from the germline V gene are MNHNY and SVGAGI (reference sequence). The CDR3 totals 12 residues. With 8 bases removed from V and 7 bases from J, the gap between germline ends came to 15 bases. CDR3 sequence reads: CASRKGADEQYF. In DNA form, the CDR3 reads TGTGCCAGCCGAAAAGGGGCGGATGAGCAGTACTTC.